This T cell receptor beta chain appears in the sequencing data of a study of shared clonotypes between healthy human individuals. Study background: Each donor contributed plates that comprised three CD4 naive, three CD4 memory, two CD8 naive and one CD8 memory.

Genomic DNA of each subset was evenly split across several immunoSEQ plates. This table comes from immunoSEQ multiplex PCR, and its TCRdb copy is limited to in-frame clones, with some not included. The sample has 190,000 or so clones; just under 95% are singletons. Germline assignment: CDR1 MNHEY and CDR2 SMNVEV (reference sequence). The CDR3 is 13 residues long. The rearrangement uses TRBV27 and TRBJ2-5; 7 positions match TRBD2. The J call may be mistaken, given a closer DNA end match to TRBJ2-7. The sequencing input was naive CD4+ T cells sorted from blood. Noted subset: CD45RA+ positively selected. The origin of this receptor is a woman in her 30s in good health. DNA for the CDR3: TGTGCCAGCAGGCGGGGGAACACCTACGAGCAGTACTTC. It yields the protein CASRRGNTYEQYF.